This TCR beta chain was recovered during a study of T-cell reconstitution after alpha-beta-depleted transplantation in children. This clonotype was found many times. The CDR3 sequence is 11 residues long. The V end was cut by 7 bases, the J end by 3 bases, with 2 bases between. Looked up from germline, CDR1 is SGHRS and CDR2 is YFSETQ. Construction of the TCRbeta library involved unique molecular identifiers. TCRdb redid the calling of the PCR reads with MiXCR, one entry per CDR3 protein. Altogether hundreds of thousands of distinct CDR3 sequences are present, approximately 12% being singletons, with the ten largest covering around 2.8%.

J is TRBJ2-6 and V is TRBV5-1; D is ambiguous. The source is a human donor who donated a stem cell graft to a child with acute lymphoblastic leukemia. Sequences were derived from PBMCs from the stem cell graft donor, sampled from the stem cell graft. In DNA form, the CDR3 reads TGCGCCAGCGGTGGGGCCAACGTCCTGACTTTC. It codes for CASGGANVLTF.